Listed below are T cell receptor beta chains from one sample, sequenced in a study of Ad26.COV2.S vaccination and SARS-CoV-2 variants. Profiled with immunoSEQ multiplex PCR; TCRdb holds only in-frame clones, not every one. The sample contains approximately 300,000 clones, 70% to 90% of which appear only once. The sample in question was peripheral blood, obtained in a trial of Ad26.COV2.S vaccine versus placebo. These receptors were obtained from a person between 18 and 65 years old who received the Ad26.COV2.S COVID-19 vaccine or a placebo. The CDR3 runs from the conserved cysteine through the conserved F or W. Fields, in order: clone size, J gene, V gene, D gene, CDR3 protein, CDR3 DNA. The D gene is left open where the match is weak. Size values are once, few and many counts, or a class for expanded clones, and some rows have none.

clone_size: few
j_call: TRBJ2-7
v_call: TRBV27
d_call: TRBD1
cdr3_aa: CASSRNRDSIPYEQYF
cdr3_nt: TGTGCCAGCAGTCGAAACCGGGACAGTATCCCCTACGAGCAGTACTTC

clone_size: .
j_call: TRBJ2-7
v_call: TRBV20-1
d_call: TRBD1
cdr3_aa: CSASHRDRISYEQYF
cdr3_nt: TGCAGTGCTAGTCACCGGGACAGGATTTCCTACGAGCAGTACTTC

clone_size: .
j_call: TRBJ2-2
v_call: TRBV10-3
d_call: TRBD1
cdr3_aa: CAISGRQGQAGELFF
cdr3_nt: TGTGCCATCAGTGGCCGACAGGGGCAGGCCGGGGAGCTGTTTTTT

clone_size: .
j_call: TRBJ2-1
v_call: TRBV19
d_call: TRBD1
cdr3_aa: CASRTGGNEQFF
cdr3_nt: TGTGCCAGTAGAACAGGGGGCAATGAGCAGTTCTTC

clone_size: once
j_call: TRBJ2-1
v_call: TRBV20-1
d_call: .
cdr3_aa: CSARKGDEQFF
cdr3_nt: TGCAGTGCTAGAAAGGGGGATGAGCAGTTCTTC

clone_size: .
j_call: TRBJ2-2
v_call: TRBV5-4
d_call: .
cdr3_aa: CASSLRDTTGELFF
cdr3_nt: TGTGCCAGCAGCTTGCGGGACACTACCGGGGAGCTGTTTTTT

clone_size: .
j_call: TRBJ1-2
v_call: TRBV5-1
d_call: .
cdr3_aa: CASSSPTGGNYGYTF
cdr3_nt: TGCGCCAGCAGCTCCCCGACAGGAGGAAACTATGGCTACACCTTC

clone_size: .
j_call: TRBJ2-7
v_call: TRBV4-3
d_call: .
cdr3_aa: CASSHELGAPMKQYF
cdr3_nt: TGCGCCAGCAGCCACGAACTGGGGGCCCCCATGAAGCAGTACTTC

clone_size: .
j_call: TRBJ2-1
v_call: TRBV7-6
d_call: .
cdr3_aa: CASSPRQGGDGEQFF
cdr3_nt: TGTGCCAGCAGCCCCCGCCAGGGGGGAGATGGTGAGCAGTTCTTC

clone_size: .
j_call: TRBJ1-4
v_call: TRBV10-3
d_call: .
cdr3_aa: CAISHGTGRVDEKLFF
cdr3_nt: TGTGCCATCAGTCACGGGACTGGCAGGGTGGATGAAAAACTGTTTTTT

clone_size: .
j_call: TRBJ2-7
v_call: TRBV5-5
d_call: .
cdr3_aa: CASAGGQNFYEQYF
cdr3_nt: TGTGCCAGCGCCGGTGGGCAGAATTTCTACGAGCAGTACTTC

clone_size: .
j_call: TRBJ2-6
v_call: TRBV1
d_call: .
cdr3_aa: CTSSQDRNSGANVLTF
cdr3_nt: TGCACCAGCAGCCAAGATCGTAACTCTGGGGCCAACGTCCTGACTTTC

clone_size: .
j_call: TRBJ2-7
v_call: TRBV5-6
d_call: TRBD2
cdr3_aa: CASSPQSWTSGVVYEQYF
cdr3_nt: TGTGCCAGCAGCCCACAGAGCTGGACTAGCGGGGTTGTCTACGAGCAGTACTTC

clone_size: .
j_call: TRBJ1-4
v_call: TRBV5-8
d_call: .
cdr3_aa: CASSFNNEKLFF
cdr3_nt: TGTGCCAGCAGCTTTAATAATGAAAAACTGTTTTTT

clone_size: .
j_call: TRBJ1-2
v_call: TRBV18
d_call: .
cdr3_aa: CASSPPRWQKEYNYGYTF
cdr3_nt: TGTGCCAGCTCACCACCTCGGTGGCAGAAAGAATATAACTATGGCTACACCTTC

clone_size: .
j_call: TRBJ1-2
v_call: TRBV6-6
d_call: .
cdr3_aa: CASSPTGTVGYTF
cdr3_nt: TGTGCCAGCAGTCCCACCGGGACGGTCGGCTACACCTTC

clone_size: .
j_call: TRBJ1-1
v_call: TRBV30
d_call: TRBD1
cdr3_aa: CAWRHTGGTEAFF
cdr3_nt: TGTGCCTGGAGGCACACAGGGGGCACTGAAGCTTTCTTT

clone_size: once
j_call: TRBJ2-7
v_call: TRBV2
d_call: TRBD1
cdr3_aa: CASRAGTGNYEQYF
cdr3_nt: TGTGCCAGCAGGGCCGGGACAGGGAACTACGAGCAGTACTTC

clone_size: .
j_call: TRBJ1-6
v_call: TRBV4-3
d_call: .
cdr3_aa: CASSQERKQGYNSPLHF
cdr3_nt: TGCGCCAGCAGCCAAGAAAGGAAACAGGGTTATAATTCACCCCTCCACTTT